The 26 T cell receptor beta chains reported below all come from one sample, sequenced in a study of shared clonotypes between healthy human individuals. Only in-frame clones appear in the TCRdb table, and some are missing; sequencing was by immunoSEQ multiplex PCR. The data show more than 1 million clones, 70% to 80% seen once. Sequences were obtained from memory CD4+ T cells from PBMCs. As to subset: CD45RA-negative fraction. All receptors derive from a man younger than 35 in good health. Some clones in this sample may be carry-over from other donors' samples.

This clone showed up just once. The chain is built from TRBV5-6 and TRBJ2-1, with 13 bases fitting TRBD2. V lost 3 bases, J lost 6 bases, and 3 bases stayed unmatched. Germline CDR1 reads SGHDT; CDR2 reads YYEEEE. CDR3 length: 15 residues. DNA for the CDR3: TGTGCCAGCAGCTCACTAGCGGGAGGGCTCAATGAGCAGTTCTTC. This translates into CASSSLAGGLNEQFF.

The sample holds a few counts of this clone. The chain has TRBV9 and TRBJ2-5; D is unresolved. This CDR3 spans 14 amino acids. CDR1 is SGDLS, CDR2 YYNGEE, per germline. The V end was cut by 3 bases, the J end by 5 bases, with 14 bases between. This CDR3 is CASSASRRGETQYF. CDR3 nucleotides: TGTGCCAGCAGCGCCTCCAGACGAGGCGAGACCCAGTACTTC.

The chain is built from TRBV19 and TRBJ2-3, with a weak D call TRBD2 (5 bases). Trimming cost V 3 bases and J 0 bases, with 7 bases left between them. Germline V lookup: CDR1 LNHDA, CDR2 SQIVND (reference sequence). The CDR3 has 14 amino acids. The CDR3 DNA follows: TGTGCCAGTAGTATCCGAGGGAGCACAGATACGCAGTATTTT. Amino acid sequence: CASSIRGSTDTQYF.

A note on this clone: At the DNA level, this CDR3 is encoded by other sequences in the same sample as well. The gene calls are TRBV7-9 and TRBJ2-7; D possibly corresponds to TRBD1 (6 bases). V gave up 0 bases and J gave up 6 bases, with 9 bases separating them. The CDR3 has 13 residues. The germline CDR1 and CDR2 sequences are SEHNR and FQNEAQ (reference sequence). The CDR3 spells CASSLAGGSEQYF. As DNA, the CDR3 is TGTGCCAGCAGCTTAGCAGGGGGTTCCGAGCAGTACTTC.

The chain couples TRBV11-2 to TRBJ2-7, with 9 positions matching TRBD2. The CDR3 sequence is 14 residues long. Germline CDR1 SGHAT, CDR2 FQNNGV. The trim removed 5 bases at V and 7 bases at J, leaving 9 bases unmatched. The CDR3 bases are TGTGCCAGCAGCCTTAGCGGGGGATCTTGGGAGCAGTACTTC. It specifies CASSLSGGSWEQYF.

The V and J genes are TRBV28 and TRBJ2-7; possible D gene TRBD1, 5 bases. The CDR3 runs to 12 residues. Germline-derived CDR1 and CDR2 are MDHEN and SYDVKM. Deletions cut 4 bases from V and 4 bases from J, with 8 bases between. CDR3 loop: CASSSTVYEQYF. CDR3 bases: TGTGCCAGCAGTTCGACAGTTTACGAGCAGTACTTC.

The chain is built from TRBV14 and TRBJ2-5, with D tentatively TRBD1 (5 bases). Germline V lookup: CDR1 SGHDN, CDR2 FVKESK. The CDR3 extends over 15 amino acids. The V and J ends lost 4 bases and 5 bases respectively, with 17 bases between them. For the CDR3, the DNA is TGTGCCAGCAGCCCAGGGTCCCTTCGTACGGAGACCCAGTACTTC. This encodes CASSPGSLRTETQYF.

The chain combines TRBV5-1 with TRBJ1-5; D is possibly TRBD1 (5 bases). The V end lost 2 bases, the J end lost 6 bases, and 9 bases lay between the germline ends. The CDR3 totals 13 residues. Germline values: CDR1 SGHRS, CDR2 YFSETQ. The CDR3 region is CASSFWGGQPQHF. CDR3 nucleotide sequence: TGCGCCAGCAGCTTCTGGGGGGGTCAGCCCCAGCATTTT.

This sequence joins TRBV6-6 and TRBJ2-1; maybe TRBD1 (7 bases). This CDR3 contains 16 residues. Germline assignment: CDR1 MNHNY and CDR2 SVGAGI (reference sequence). V gave up 6 bases and J gave up 0 bases, with 15 bases separating them. CDR3 amino acids: CASRGNQGGSYNEQFF. CDR3 DNA: TGTGCCAGCAGGGGAAACCAGGGGGGCTCCTACAATGAGCAGTTCTTC.

This clone was picked up one time. The chain recombines TRBV4-1 with TRBJ1-5; D may be TRBD1 (5 bases). Trimming pared 4 bases from V and 1 base from J, leaving 14 bases between. CDR1 and CDR2 from the germline V gene are MGHRA and YSYEKL. CDR3 size: 16 residues. CDR3 in amino acids: CASSPMGRGSNQPQHF. CDR3 nucleotide sequence: TGCGCCAGCAGCCCCATGGGGAGGGGAAGCAATCAGCCCCAGCATTTT.

The chain joins TRBV18 to TRBJ1-5; D is possibly TRBD1 (6 bases). The CDR3 runs to 15 residues. CDR1 and CDR2 from the germline V gene are KGHSH and LQKENI. Trimming pared 2 bases from V and 3 bases from J, leaving 11 bases between. CDR3 DNA sequence: TGTGCCAGCTCACCAAGGGGGGCTAACAATCAGCCCCAGCATTTT. Its protein product is CASSPRGANNQPQHF.

The chain combines TRBV7-2 with TRBJ1-6, with 9 bases fitting TRBD1. The CDR3 loop spans 14 amino acids. The junction had 2 bases not matched to a gene; V was cut back by 5 bases and J by 6 bases. CDR1 SGHTA and CDR2 FQGNSA come from the germline V gene. CDR3 nucleotide sequence: TGTGCCAGCAGCCGGGACAGGGCTAATTCACCCCTCCACTTT. The encoded protein is CASSRDRANSPLHF. Looking up the rest from reference TRBV7-2 and TRBJ1-6 gives the full variable domain: GAGVSQSPSNKVTEKGKDVELRCDPISGHTALYWYRQSLGQGLEFLIYFQGNSAPDKSGLPSDRFSAERTGGSVSTLTIQRTQQEDSAVYLCASSRDRANSPLHFGNGTRLTVT.

This clone was counted a single time. This sequence joins TRBV18 and TRBJ2-2; 7 nucleotides line up with TRBD1. Per the germline V gene, CDR1 is KGHSH and CDR2 is LQKENI. Losses at the gene ends were 1 base for V and 4 bases for J; bases not matched to a gene: 6. The CDR3 runs 16 residues. DNA for the CDR3: TGTGCCAGCTCACCACGCTTAACAGGGGCCACCGGGGAGCTGTTTTTT. Amino acid sequence: CASSPRLTGATGELFF. Full variable domain (rest looked up from reference TRBV18 and TRBJ2-2): NAGVMQNPRHLVRRRGQEARLRCSPMKGHSHVYWYRQLPEEGLKFMVYLQKENIIDESGMPKERFSAEFPKEGPSILRIQQVVRGDSAAYFCASSPRLTGATGELFFGEGSRLTVL.

The V and J genes are TRBV27 and TRBJ1-5; D perhaps matches TRBD1 (6 bases). Deletions cut 8 bases from V and 11 bases from J, with 16 bases between. Germline-derived CDR1 and CDR2 are MNHEY and SMNVEV (reference sequence). The CDR3 runs 12 residues. DNA for the CDR3: TGTGCCAGCGGGGGGGCCAGGGCGGCCCAGCATTTT. Its translation: CASGGARAAQHF.

This chain connects TRBV5-1 to TRBJ2-7, with 7 bases matching TRBD2. Germline V gene sequence: CDR1 SGHRS, CDR2 YFSETQ. V shed 4 bases and J 4 bases; nucleotides not matched to a gene: 17. The CDR3 length is 17 residues. CDR3 region: CASSPRVVAGYDYEQYF. The DNA for the CDR3 is TGCGCCAGCAGCCCGAGAGTGGTAGCGGGTTACGATTACGAGCAGTACTTC.

Points on this clone: The same CDR3 can be traced to other DNA sequences in this sample. The chain combines TRBV27 with TRBJ2-5; TRBD2 matches 7 bases. V dropped 1 base and J dropped 2; count of bases not matched to a gene: 4. Germline-derived CDR1 and CDR2 are MNHEY and SMNVEV (reference sequence). CDR3 length equals 15 residues. Here the CDR3 reads CASSLLGTTQETQYF. CDR3 coding DNA: TGTGCCAGCAGTTTATTAGGGACTACACAAGAGACCCAGTACTTC.

This clone was seen more than once but under ten times. This chain connects TRBV7-2 to TRBJ2-7; 10 positions agree with TRBD2. The trim removed 1 base at V and 3 bases at J, leaving 6 bases unmatched. Germline V lookup: CDR1 SGHTA, CDR2 FQGNSA. The CDR3 length is 16 residues. This CDR3 is CASSLGPSGGYYEQYF. Here the CDR3 DNA reads TGTGCCAGCAGCTTAGGGCCTAGCGGGGGATACTACGAGCAGTACTTC. Full variable domain (remainder filled in from reference TRBV7-2 and TRBJ2-7): GAGVSQSPSNKVTEKGKDVELRCDPISGHTALYWYRQSLGQGLEFLIYFQGNSAPDKSGLPSDRFSAERTGGSVSTLTIQRTQQEDSAVYLCASSLGPSGGYYEQYFGPGTRLTVT.

The chain links TRBV30 to TRBJ2-7, with 11 positions matching TRBD2. V was pared by 2 bases and J by 2 bases, with 2 bases of the junction left unmatched. The length of the CDR3 is 14 residues. Germline lookup yields CDR1 GTSNPN and CDR2 SVGIG (reference sequence). The chain's CDR3 is CAWSMTSGTYEQYF. The CDR3 DNA is TGTGCCTGGAGTATGACTAGCGGGACCTACGAGCAGTACTTC. Full variable domain (rest looked up from reference TRBV30 and TRBJ2-7): SQTIHQWPATLVQPVGSPLSLECTVEGTSNPNLYWYRQAAGRGLQLLFYSVGIGQISSEVPQNLSASRPQDRQFILSSKKLLLSDSGFYLCAWSMTSGTYEQYFGPGTRLTVT.

This chain links TRBV28 with TRBJ1-3; 8 bases align to TRBD1. The length of the CDR3 is 16 residues. Germline loops: CDR1 MDHEN, CDR2 SYDVKM. The trim removed 5 bases at V and 9 bases at J, leaving 15 bases unmatched. In nucleotides, the CDR3 is TGTGCCAGCAGTCTGACAGGGGCTCCTGGGGGGGGCACCATATATTTT. It codes for CASSLTGAPGGGTIYF.

The CDR3 sequence is CASSLRTSYTDTQYF. Written as DNA, the CDR3 is TGTGCCAGCAGCTTACGGACTAGCTACACAGATACGCAGTATTTT. V usage is TRBV7-9 and J usage is TRBJ2-3; 8 bases are shared with TRBD2. V was clipped by 2 bases and J by 2 bases; unmatched bases: 3. Germline V gene sequence: CDR1 SEHNR, CDR2 FQNEAQ (reference sequence). The length of the CDR3 is 15 residues.

Comments on this clone: The junction departs from germline at one end; a sequencing error may be responsible. This chain uses TRBV19 with TRBJ1-5; a possible D gene is TRBD1 (6 bases). The CDR3 runs 13 residues. Germline values: CDR1 LNHDA, CDR2 SQIVND (reference sequence). The CDR3 coding sequence is TGTGCCAGTAGTGGGGAGGACACAGGGAAGTTGACATTT. Translation: CASSGEDTGKLTF.

This chain links TRBV18 with TRBJ1-1; D is undetermined. This CDR3 contains 16 residues. Germline values: CDR1 KGHSH, CDR2 LQKENI. V gave up 5 bases and J gave up 1 base, with 17 bases separating them. The CDR3 DNA reads TGTGCCAGCTCAGCCAAGATCCGGGGTGCGAACACTGAAGCTTTCTTT. Protein: CASSAKIRGANTEAFF.

The J gene is TRBJ2-3, the V gene TRBV11-2, with D maybe TRBD1 (7 bases). CDR1 is SGHAT and CDR2 is FQNNGV in the germline V gene. With 5 bases removed from V and 2 bases from J, the gap between germline ends came to 17 bases. The CDR3 has 16 residues. The CDR3: CASSGGTAIVTDTQYF. The DNA for the CDR3 is TGTGCCAGCAGCGGCGGGACAGCCATAGTCACAGATACGCAGTATTTT.

In this sample, this clone turned up many times. The V and J genes are TRBV27 and TRBJ1-3; perhaps TRBD1 as D (6 bases). Germline values: CDR1 MNHEY, CDR2 SMNVEV (reference sequence). The CDR3 has 17 residues. V was trimmed by 4 bases and J by 0 bases, leaving 16 bases between them. CDR3 sequence (DNA): TGTGCCAGCAGTTCCGGCGGGGGGCCGAGCTCTGGAAACACCATATATTTT. Protein product: CASSSGGGPSSGNTIYF.

This clone was detected only a few times. CDR3 loop: CASSSQGDRALAKNIQYF. For the CDR3, the DNA is TGTGCCAGCAGTTCCCAGGGCGACAGGGCATTAGCCAAAAACATTCAGTACTTC. This chain connects TRBV6-9 to TRBJ2-4, with 7 bases fitting TRBD1. Germline values: CDR1 MNHGY, CDR2 SVAAGI. Germline trimming cut 4 bases from V and 0 bases from J; bases unmatched to any gene: 12. This CDR3 contains 18 residues.

V is TRBV29-1 and J is TRBJ2-3; 7 nucleotides agree with TRBD1. This CDR3 is built from 15 residues. Germline V gene lookup returns CDR1 SQVTM and CDR2 ANQGSEA. Trimming removed 2 bases from V and 0 bases from J; junction bases left unmatched: 5. The CDR3 DNA reads as TGCAGCGTTGAACGGCCAGGGGGAAGCACAGATACGCAGTATTTT. It translates to CSVERPGGSTDTQYF.